Listed below are T cell receptor beta chains from one sample, sequenced in a study of cytomegalovirus exposure and HLA in healthy donors. The repertoire was sequenced with immunoSEQ multiplex PCR; TCRdb's copy has only in-frame clones and lacks some. The sample lists around 130,000 clones; approximately 80% were seen once. Material: PBMCs. These receptors originate from a young man in good health and CMV-seronegative. CDR3s include the opening cysteine and the closing phenylalanine or tryptophan. The order of the fields is D gene, clone size, V gene, J gene, CDR3 length, CDR3 protein, CDR3 DNA. A D gene is named only where the DNA matches it firmly. Clone size appears in some rows only: once, few, many, or a class for an expanded clone.

.	few	TRBV6-6	TRBJ1-4	15	CASSYSETTNEKLFF	TGTGCCAGCAGTTACTCGGAGACGACTAATGAAAAACTGTTTTTT
.	.	TRBV7-2	TRBJ2-3	17	CASSLVATRSWADTQYF	TGTGCCAGCAGCTTAGTGGCGACTAGAAGTTGGGCAGATACGCAGTATTTT
.	.	TRBV18	TRBJ1-4	13	CASSPPAREKLFF	TGTGCCAGCTCACCACCGGCGCGGGAAAAACTGTTTTTT
.	once	TRBV27	TRBJ1-5	13	CASSPSDNQPQHF	TGTGCCAGCAGTCCCTCAGACAATCAGCCCCAGCATTTT
.	.	TRBV25-1	TRBJ2-3	11	CASGPGYTQYF	TGTGCCAGCGGCCCGGGTTATACGCAGTATTTT
TRBD1	.	TRBV5-1	TRBJ1-1	14	CASSGDRGDTEAFF	TGCGCCAGCAGCGGGGACAGGGGGGACACTGAAGCTTTCTTT
TRBD2	.	TRBV19	TRBJ2-7	14	CASSGLAGTYEQYF	TGTGCCAGTAGTGGACTAGCGGGAACTTACGAGCAGTACTTC
TRBD1	.	TRBV4-1	TRBJ1-5	16	CASSQDGGQGYQPQHF	TGCGCCAGCAGCCAAGATGGTGGACAGGGTTACCAGCCCCAGCATTTT
TRBD2	once	TRBV4-3	TRBJ2-7	18	CASSQERLAGGLGYEQYF	TGCGCCAGCAGCCAAGAGCGACTAGCGGGAGGCCTAGGGTACGAGCAGTACTTC
TRBD2	.	TRBV27	TRBJ2-3	16	CASSLLLAAGTDTQYF	TGTGCCAGCAGTTTACTACTAGCGGCTGGCACAGATACGCAGTATTTT
TRBD2	.	TRBV5-1	TRBJ2-7	15	CASKTMTSGNYEQYF	TGCGCCAGCAAAACAATGACTAGCGGGAACTACGAGCAGTACTTC
TRBD1	.	TRBV7-2	TRBJ1-1	17	CASSSRGQGSVNTEAFF	TGTGCCAGCAGTTCCCGGGGACAGGGGTCCGTGAACACTGAAGCTTTCTTT
.	.	TRBV6-5	TRBJ2-7	15	CASSYSRQGIHEQYF	TGTGCCAGCAGTTACTCGAGGCAGGGGATTCACGAGCAGTACTTC
TRBD2	.	TRBV2	TRBJ2-2	19	CASLKYTGTSGRGTGELFF	TGTGCCAGCCTAAAGTATACCGGGACTAGCGGGAGAGGTACCGGGGAGCTGTTTTTT
TRBD2	.	TRBV30	TRBJ2-7	15	CAWSEGLAGGSEQYF	TGTGCCTGGAGTGAGGGGCTAGCGGGGGGGTCCGAGCAGTACTTC
.	few	TRBV7-9	TRBJ1-2	15	CASSLAGQGLSGYTF	TGTGCCAGCAGCTTAGCGGGGCAGGGGTTAAGTGGCTACACCTTC
.	.	TRBV19	TRBJ1-1	14	CASSIEVGATEAFF	TGTGCCAGTAGTATAGAAGTGGGGGCCACTGAAGCTTTCTTT
TRBD2	.	TRBV6-5	TRBJ2-1	11	CASTERGEQFF	TGTGCCAGCACGGAGCGGGGTGAGCAGTTCTTC
.	.	TRBV5-1	TRBJ2-1	23	CASSLAYERRRGGLRVPYNEQFF	TGCGCCAGCAGCTTGGCCTATGAACGGCGGAGGGGGGGACTTAGGGTTCCCTACAATGAGCAGTTCTTC
.	.	TRBV28	TRBJ1-2	15	CASSLERQAYYGYTF	TGTGCCAGCAGTTTAGAGCGACAGGCGTACTATGGCTACACCTTC
TRBD2	.	TRBV9	TRBJ2-1	18	CASSVGTSGSRLLNEQFF	TGTGCCAGCAGCGTAGGGACTAGCGGGTCCCGCCTACTAAATGAGCAGTTCTTC
.	.	TRBV9	TRBJ1-6	13	CASSQDSNSPLHF	TGTGCCAGCAGCCAGGACAGTAATTCACCCCTCCACTTT
TRBD2	.	TRBV11-1	TRBJ2-7	17	CASSFRLAGGRFNEQYF	TGTGCCAGCAGCTTCCGTTTAGCGGGAGGTAGGTTCAACGAGCAGTACTTC
TRBD2	.	TRBV7-9	TRBJ2-1	14	CASSQGLANNEQFF	TGTGCCAGCAGCCAGGGACTAGCGAACAATGAGCAGTTCTTC
.	.	TRBV7-3	TRBJ2-3	15	CASSSPGDDTDTQYF	TGTGCCAGCAGCTCCCCCGGGGATGACACAGATACGCAGTATTTT
TRBD1	.	TRBV28	TRBJ1-5	14	CASSPGQGNQPQHF	TGTGCCAGCAGTCCCGGACAGGGCAATCAGCCCCAGCATTTT
TRBD1	once	TRBV19	TRBJ1-2	14	CASSMRQGTDGYTF	TGTGCCAGTAGTATGAGACAGGGTACTGATGGCTACACCTTC
.	.	TRBV30	TRBJ1-4	13	CAWSGGTNEKLFF	TGTGCCTGGAGTGGCGGGACTAATGAAAAACTGTTTTTT
.	.	TRBV27	TRBJ1-5	15	CASSFWTDSNQPQHF	TGTGCCAGCAGTTTTTGGACAGATAGCAATCAGCCCCAGCATTTT
TRBD1	.	TRBV13	TRBJ1-1	11	CASSHGQGYFF	TGTGCCAGCAGCCACGGACAGGGGTATTTCTTT
.	once	TRBV19	TRBJ2-1	15	CASRKESVSYNEQFF	TGTGCCAGTAGAAAGGAGAGTGTTTCCTACAATGAGCAGTTCTTC
.	.	TRBV28	TRBJ1-1	14	CASSPLEGIDEAFF	TGTGCCAGCAGCCCTCTGGAGGGCATCGATGAAGCTTTCTTT
TRBD1	few	TRBV28	TRBJ2-7	15	CASSFSGQGLYEQYF	TGTGCCAGCAGTTTTTCTGGACAGGGCCTTTACGAGCAGTACTTC
.	.	TRBV5-1	TRBJ1-6	14	CASSLGQLSSPLHF	TGCGCCAGCAGCTTGGGACAGCTGAGTTCACCCCTCCACTTT
TRBD2	few	TRBV4-1	TRBJ2-2	16	CASSRGGVVNTGELFF	TGCGCCAGCAGCCGGGGAGGGGTAGTGAACACCGGGGAGCTGTTTTTT
TRBD2	.	TRBV29-1	TRBJ2-1	15	CSVGSGGGSYNEQFF	TGCAGCGTGGGCAGTGGGGGAGGGTCCTACAATGAGCAGTTCTTC
.	.	TRBV6-1	TRBJ1-1	13	CASSERRDTEAFF	TGTGCCAGCAGTGAACGGAGGGATACTGAAGCTTTCTTT
TRBD2	.	TRBV5-4	TRBJ2-3	15	CASSSSGGSTDTQYF	TGTGCCAGCAGCTCAAGCGGGGGTAGCACAGATACGCAGTATTTT
.	.	TRBV2	TRBJ2-3	15	CASKGGGASTDTQYF	TGTGCCAGCAAAGGTGGAGGGGCTAGCACAGATACGCAGTATTTT
TRBD2	.	TRBV9	TRBJ2-1	20	CASSSGLAGGSSPEDNEQFF	TGTGCCAGCAGCTCTGGACTAGCGGGAGGAAGTTCGCCCGAGGACAATGAGCAGTTCTTC